This paragraph reports one T cell receptor (beta chain). Its matching antigen is unknown. Using a J-beta primer mix together with a sample-barcoded 5' primer, a second PCR was run for roughly 7 to 12 cycles. TCRdb called the 5' RACE reads again in MiXCR, with one record for every CDR3 protein. The sample contains roughly 2 million distinct CDR3 sequences, 49% of which appear only once. This specimen comes from a study of blood T cells in healthy people across ages. General study results and limits: Naive T cell percentage strongly correlated with TCR beta diversity.

The source material was blood. The clonotype originates from a woman aged 40 to 50 in good health.

This chain's CDR3 is CASSSGVPPKAYEQYF. CDR3 sequence (DNA): TGCGCCAGCAGCTCAGGGGTCCCCCCAAAAGCCTACGAGCAGTACTTC. The chain joins TRBV5-1 to TRBJ2-4; perhaps TRBD1 as D (6 bases). Near its end, the DNA agrees better with TRBJ2-7, so the J call may be wrong. Germline assignment: CDR1 SGHRS and CDR2 YFSETQ. The CDR3 contains 16 residues.